The 28 T cell receptor beta chains reported below all come from one sample, sequenced in a study of monozygotic twins with inflammatory bowel disease. TCRdb re-called the 5' RACE reads, yielding one record per CDR3 amino acid sequence without DNA. The table for this sample gives about 300,000 distinct CDR3 sequences. What was sequenced was blood. These receptors all stem from a human donor with ulcerative colitis or Crohn's disease, or a healthy co-twin of an affected twin (not recorded which).

The CDR3 loop reads CAISGSITGELFF. This rearrangement joins TRBV10-3 to TRBJ2-2. The germline V gene has CDR1 ENHRY and CDR2 SYGVKD. The CDR3 is made up of 13 amino acids.

The V call is TRBV3-1, the J call TRBJ2-1; the TCRdb D gene call, TRBD1, has no DNA to confirm it. Looked up from germline, CDR1 is LGHDT and CDR2 is YNNKEL (reference sequence). This CDR3 has 17 residues. This CDR3 reads CASSQTETGYLYNEQFF.

This chain links TRBV19 with TRBJ2-7; TCRdb reports TRBD1, a call that lacks DNA to check it against. This CDR3 region has 13 residues. Germline CDR1 LNHDA, CDR2 SQIVND (reference sequence). The CDR3 loop is CASSDTGVNEQYF.

The J gene is TRBJ1-6, the V gene TRBV20-1; TCRdb picks TRBD1, but there is no DNA to check that call. The germline CDR1 and CDR2 sequences are DFQATT and SNEGSKA (reference sequence). The CDR3 runs 15 residues. The CDR3 spells CSASGSRPRNSPLHF.

The chain has TRBV3-1 and TRBJ2-1; the D call of TRBD2 rests on TCRdb alone, since no DNA is present to check it. Germline V gives CDR1 LGHDT, CDR2 YNNKEL (reference sequence). The CDR3 extends over 17 amino acids. The CDR3 loop is CASSQQGLAGTYNEQFF.

The chain recombines TRBV27 with TRBJ2-7; the D call of TRBD2 rests on TCRdb alone, since no DNA is present to check it. Germline CDR1 reads MNHEY; CDR2 reads SMNVEV (reference sequence). The CDR3 loop spans 16 amino acids. The CDR3 sequence: CASSLSVAGGPYEQYF.

The rearrangement links TRBV7-6 to TRBJ2-7; no DNA is available, so the TRBD1 call from TCRdb remains unchecked. This CDR3 comprises 14 residues. CDR1 is SGHVS and CDR2 is FNYEAQ in the germline V gene. The CDR3 spells CASSVAQGGYEQYF.

The rearrangement joins TRBV15 to TRBJ2-1; the D call from TCRdb, TRBD2, cannot be confirmed without DNA. The CDR3 consists of 14 residues. CDR1 is LNHNV and CDR2 is YYDKDF in the germline V gene (reference sequence). CDR3 amino acids: CATRSSGSAGVQFF.

The chain recombines TRBV4-3 with TRBJ2-7; TCRdb's D gene call, TRBD1, goes unchecked for lack of DNA. Germline V gene lookup returns CDR1 LGHNA and CDR2 YSLEER. The CDR3 extends over 14 amino acids. CDR3 region: CASSQDSGLYEQYF.

This sequence joins TRBV29-1 and TRBJ2-3; TCRdb lists TRBD1, though no DNA is available to test this call. CDR3 length equals 12 residues. Per the germline V gene, CDR1 is SQVTM and CDR2 is ANQGSEA. This CDR3 reads CSVVTGADTQYF.

This chain links TRBV5-1 with TRBJ1-5. The CDR3 has 15 residues. Germline V gives CDR1 SGHRS, CDR2 YFSETQ. CDR3 protein: CASSLGQASNQPQHF.

CDR3 region: CASSQGTGENEKLFF. The rearrangement links TRBV4-3 to TRBJ1-4; TCRdb lists TRBD1, though no DNA is available to test this call. Germline V gene sequence: CDR1 LGHNA, CDR2 YSLEER. This CDR3 contains 15 residues.

The chain joins TRBV7-9 to TRBJ1-1; there is no DNA to check the TCRdb D call of TRBD1. CDR1 and CDR2 from the germline V gene are SEHNR and FQNEAQ (reference sequence). The CDR3 has 13 amino acids. CDR3 in amino acids: CASSLSGGTEAFF.

The gene calls are TRBV9 and TRBJ1-1; with no DNA, the TCRdb D assignment of TRBD1 cannot be verified. In germline, CDR1 is SGDLS, CDR2 YYNGEE. There are 15 residues in the CDR3. The CDR3 protein is CASSMTGVRDTEAFF.

The rearrangement joins TRBV7-6 to TRBJ2-5; no DNA is available, so the TRBD2 call from TCRdb remains unchecked. The V gene's germline CDR1 is SGHVS and CDR2 FNYEAQ. CDR3 length: 15 residues. CDR3 protein: CTSSLILSPQETQYF.

The CDR3 spells CASSPGPAVGGNQPQHF. The chain carries TRBV5-1 and TRBJ1-5. CDR3 length: 17 amino acids. From germline, CDR1 is SGHRS and CDR2 YFSETQ.

This chain links TRBV6-2 or TRBV6-3 with TRBJ1-4; TCRdb outputs TRBD1, but without DNA this stays unchecked. The CDR3 sequence is 15 residues long. CDR1 and CDR2 (germline): MNHEY, SVGEGT. The CDR3 here is CASSRGQNSLEKLFF.

V gene TRBV14 combines with J gene TRBJ2-1; without DNA, the TCRdb call of TRBD2 cannot be checked. Germline CDR1 and CDR2: SGHDN and FVKESK. The CDR3 has 15 residues. The CDR3 spells CASSQTSGRANEQFF.

The chain employs TRBV5-5 and TRBJ2-1; TCRdb proposes TRBD2, but this gene call is untestable without DNA. The CDR3 contains 15 residues. The germline V gene has CDR1 SGHKS and CDR2 YYEKEE (reference sequence). The CDR3 region is CASSLLGGRRNEQFF.

The chain uses TRBV20-1 and TRBJ1-2. The germline V gene has CDR1 DFQATT and CDR2 SNEGSKA (reference sequence). The CDR3 loop spans 13 amino acids. CDR3 residues: CSARVNSYYGYTF.

The chain employs TRBV6-1 and TRBJ2-2; absent DNA, TCRdb's TRBD1 call cannot be checked. The CDR3 spans 15 residues. Germline-derived CDR1 and CDR2 are MNHNS and SASEGT. The CDR3 loop is CASIGTPANTGELFF.

The chain carries TRBV10-3 and TRBJ1-1; there is no DNA to check the TCRdb D call of TRBD1. The germline CDR1 and CDR2 sequences are ENHRY and SYGVKD. This CDR3 comprises 14 residues. CDR3 in amino acids: CAIAPGVRNTEAFF.

The rearrangement joins TRBV20-1 to TRBJ1-2. The CDR3 length is 11 residues. CDR1 DFQATT and CDR2 SNEGSKA come from the germline V gene (reference sequence). CDR3 sequence reads: CSASQIRGYTF.

This CDR3 is CASSPTLSNQPQHF. V gene TRBV7-2 combines with J gene TRBJ1-5. Germline V gene data show CDR1 as SGHTA and CDR2 as FQGNSA. CDR3 length: 14 amino acids.

The V call is TRBV12-3 or TRBV12-4, the J call TRBJ2-3; TCRdb's D call of TRBD2 is untestable without DNA. The CDR3 loop spans 14 amino acids. The CDR3 spells CASSRGLAGDTQYF.

The rearrangement joins TRBV7-9 to TRBJ2-1. Germline CDR1 is SEHNR and CDR2 is FQNEAQ (reference sequence). This CDR3 has 16 residues. CDR3 protein: CASSSPLVGPDNEQFF.

V usage is TRBV7-2 and J usage is TRBJ1-5; the TCRdb D gene call, TRBD1, has no DNA to confirm it. CDR3 length equals 15 residues. Germline V gene sequence: CDR1 SGHTA, CDR2 FQGNSA. CDR3 amino acids: CASSLGTGNNQPQHF.

J is TRBJ2-7 and V is TRBV30; absent DNA, TCRdb's TRBD1 call cannot be checked. There are 13 residues in the CDR3. CDR1 is GTSNPN and CDR2 is SVGIG in the germline V gene (reference sequence). The CDR3 protein is CAWSWDPDYEQYF. Combining the CDR3 with reference TRBV30 and TRBJ2-7 gives the whole variable domain SQTIHQWPATLVQPVGSPLSLECTVEGTSNPNLYWYRQAAGRGLQLLFYSVGIGQISSEVPQNLSASRPQDRQFILSSKKLLLSDSGFYLCAWSWDPDYEQYFGPGTRLTVT.